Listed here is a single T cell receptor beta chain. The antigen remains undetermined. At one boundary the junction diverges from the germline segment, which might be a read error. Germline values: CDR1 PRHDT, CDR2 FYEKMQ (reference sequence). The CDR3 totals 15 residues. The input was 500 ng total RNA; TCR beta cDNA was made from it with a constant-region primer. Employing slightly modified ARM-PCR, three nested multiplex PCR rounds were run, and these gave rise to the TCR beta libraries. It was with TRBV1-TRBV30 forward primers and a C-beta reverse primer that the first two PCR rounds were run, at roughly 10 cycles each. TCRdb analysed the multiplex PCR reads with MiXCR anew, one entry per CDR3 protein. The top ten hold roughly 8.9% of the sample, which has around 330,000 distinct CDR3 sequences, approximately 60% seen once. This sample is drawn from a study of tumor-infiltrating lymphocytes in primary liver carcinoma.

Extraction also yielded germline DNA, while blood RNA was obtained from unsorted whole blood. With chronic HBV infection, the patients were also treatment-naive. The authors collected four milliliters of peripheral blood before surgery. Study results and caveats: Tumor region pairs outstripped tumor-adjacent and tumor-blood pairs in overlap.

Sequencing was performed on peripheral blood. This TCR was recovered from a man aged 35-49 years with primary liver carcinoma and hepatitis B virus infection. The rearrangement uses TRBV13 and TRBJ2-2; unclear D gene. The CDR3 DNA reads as TGTGCCAGCACCTTACCACGGGTGAACACCGGGGAGCTGTTTTTT. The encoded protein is CASTLPRVNTGELFF.